This T cell receptor (beta chain) emerged from a study of early T cells in non-severe SARS-CoV-2 infection. Separate cDNA molecules each had unique molecular identifiers attached to them. TCRdb independently ran MiXCR on the 5' RACE reads; one entry per CDR3 protein. The sample records about 100,000 distinct CDR3 sequences, about 12% being singletons. V was trimmed by 5 bases and J by 5 bases, leaving 6 bases between them. The CDR3 consists of 10 residues. CDR1 is SQVTM, CDR2 ANQGSEA, per germline. This clonotype was counted between two and nine times. The sample comprised whole blood. This chain uses TRBV29-1 with TRBJ1-1; no clear D. The sequence came from an adult who was a healthcare worker with PCR-confirmed SARS-CoV-2 infection or an uninfected control (not recorded which). The CDR3 is CSVKGTEAFF. CDR3 bases: TGCAGCGTTAAAGGTACTGAAGCTTTCTTT.